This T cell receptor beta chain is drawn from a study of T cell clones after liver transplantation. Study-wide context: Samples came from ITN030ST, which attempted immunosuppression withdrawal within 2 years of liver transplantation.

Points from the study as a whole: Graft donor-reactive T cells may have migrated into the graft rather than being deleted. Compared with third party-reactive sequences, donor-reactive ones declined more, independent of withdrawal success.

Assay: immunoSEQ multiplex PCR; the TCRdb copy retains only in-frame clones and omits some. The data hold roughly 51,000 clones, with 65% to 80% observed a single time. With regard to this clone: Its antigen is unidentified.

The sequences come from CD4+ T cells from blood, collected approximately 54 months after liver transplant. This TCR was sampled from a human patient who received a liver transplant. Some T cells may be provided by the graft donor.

CDR3 coding DNA: TGTGCCAGCAGCTTGGACGACAGGGGGCCGTTTTTTCGGACCCAGTACTTC. This encodes CASSLDDRGPFFRTQYF. This chain uses TRBV11-2 with TRBJ2-5; 10 bases align to TRBD1. Germline assignment: CDR1 SGHAT and CDR2 FQNNGV. J gave up 7 bases and V 3 bases, and 14 bases lay outside the gene matches. The CDR3 has 17 amino acids. Looking up the rest from reference TRBV11-2 and TRBJ2-5 gives the full variable domain: EAGVAQSPRYKIIEKRQSVAFWCNPISGHATLYWYQQILGQGPKLLIQFQNNGVVDDSQLPKDRFSAERLKGVDSTLKIQPAKLEDSAVYLCASSLDDRGPFFRTQYFGPGTRLLVL.